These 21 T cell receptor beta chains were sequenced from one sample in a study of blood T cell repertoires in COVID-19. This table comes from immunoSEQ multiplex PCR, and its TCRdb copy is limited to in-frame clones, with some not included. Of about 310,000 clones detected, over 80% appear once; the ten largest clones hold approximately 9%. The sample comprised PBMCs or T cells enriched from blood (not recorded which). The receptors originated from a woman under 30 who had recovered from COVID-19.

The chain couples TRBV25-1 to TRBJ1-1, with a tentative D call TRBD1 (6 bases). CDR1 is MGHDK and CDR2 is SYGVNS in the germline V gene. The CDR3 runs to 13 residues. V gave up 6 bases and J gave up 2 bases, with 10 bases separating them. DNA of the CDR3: TGTGCCAGCAGCAGACAGGAAAACACTGAAGCTTTCTTT. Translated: CASSRQENTEAFF.

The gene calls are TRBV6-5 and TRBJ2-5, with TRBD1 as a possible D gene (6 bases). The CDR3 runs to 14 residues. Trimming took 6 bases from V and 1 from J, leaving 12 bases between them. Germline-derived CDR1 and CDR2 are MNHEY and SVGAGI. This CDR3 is CASRVPGAQETQYF. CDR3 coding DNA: TGTGCCAGCAGGGTCCCAGGGGCCCAAGAGACCCAGTACTTC.

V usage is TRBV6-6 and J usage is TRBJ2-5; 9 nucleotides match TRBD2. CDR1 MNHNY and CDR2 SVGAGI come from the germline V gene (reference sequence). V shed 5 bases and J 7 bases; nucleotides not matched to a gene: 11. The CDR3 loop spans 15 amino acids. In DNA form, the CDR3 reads TGTGCCAGCAGTCGATCACGGACTAGCGCGGGGACCCAGTACTTC. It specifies CASSRSRTSAGTQYF.

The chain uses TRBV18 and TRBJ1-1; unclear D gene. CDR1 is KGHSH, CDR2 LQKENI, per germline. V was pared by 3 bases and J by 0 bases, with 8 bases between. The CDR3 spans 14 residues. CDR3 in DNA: TGTGCCAGCTCACCCGGGAATATGAACACTGAAGCTTTCTTT. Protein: CASSPGNMNTEAFF.

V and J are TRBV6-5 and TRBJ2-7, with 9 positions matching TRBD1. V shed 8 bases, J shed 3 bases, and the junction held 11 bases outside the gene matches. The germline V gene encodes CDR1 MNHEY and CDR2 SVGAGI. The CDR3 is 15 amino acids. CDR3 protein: CASDVLQGAFYEQYF. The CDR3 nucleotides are TGTGCCAGCGACGTCTTACAGGGGGCGTTCTACGAGCAGTACTTC.

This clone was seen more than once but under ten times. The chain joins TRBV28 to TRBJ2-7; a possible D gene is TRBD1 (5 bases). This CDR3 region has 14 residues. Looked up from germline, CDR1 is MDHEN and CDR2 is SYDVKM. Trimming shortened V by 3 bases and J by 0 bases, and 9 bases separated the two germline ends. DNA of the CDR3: TGTGCCAGCAGTTTTTACGACAGCTCCTACGAGCAGTACTTC. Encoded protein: CASSFYDSSYEQYF.

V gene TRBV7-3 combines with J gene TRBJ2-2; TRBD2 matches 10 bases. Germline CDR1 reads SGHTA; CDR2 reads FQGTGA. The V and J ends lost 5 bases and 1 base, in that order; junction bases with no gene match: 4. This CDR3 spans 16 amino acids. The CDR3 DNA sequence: TGTGCCAGCAGCCAACGGACTAGCGGGAACACCGGGGAGCTGTTTTTT. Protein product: CASSQRTSGNTGELFF. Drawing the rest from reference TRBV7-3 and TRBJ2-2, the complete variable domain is GAGVSQTPSNKVTEKGKYVELRCDPISGHTALYWYRQSLGQGPEFLIYFQGTGAADDSGLPNDRFFAVRPEGSVSTLKIQRTERGDSAVYLCASSQRTSGNTGELFFGEGSRLTVL.

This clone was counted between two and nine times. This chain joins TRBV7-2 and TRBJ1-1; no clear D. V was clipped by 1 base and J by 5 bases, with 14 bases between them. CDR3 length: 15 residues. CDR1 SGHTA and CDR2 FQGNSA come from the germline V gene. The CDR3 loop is CASSLVSGGRTEAFF. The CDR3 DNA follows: TGTGCCAGCAGCTTAGTAAGTGGAGGGCGGACTGAAGCTTTCTTT.

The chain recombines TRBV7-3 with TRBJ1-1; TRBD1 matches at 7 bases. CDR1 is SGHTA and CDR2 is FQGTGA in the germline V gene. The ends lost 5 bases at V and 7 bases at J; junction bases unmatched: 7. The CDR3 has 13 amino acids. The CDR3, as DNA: TGTGCCAGCAGCCGAGTCCCAGGGGGTGAAGCTTTCTTT. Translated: CASSRVPGGEAFF.

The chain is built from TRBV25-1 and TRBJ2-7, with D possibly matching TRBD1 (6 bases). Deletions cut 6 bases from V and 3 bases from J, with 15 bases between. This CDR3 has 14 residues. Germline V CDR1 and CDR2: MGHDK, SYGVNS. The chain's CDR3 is CASSEGSGVYEQYF. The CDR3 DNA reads TGTGCCAGCAGCGAAGGGTCAGGGGTCTACGAGCAGTACTTC.

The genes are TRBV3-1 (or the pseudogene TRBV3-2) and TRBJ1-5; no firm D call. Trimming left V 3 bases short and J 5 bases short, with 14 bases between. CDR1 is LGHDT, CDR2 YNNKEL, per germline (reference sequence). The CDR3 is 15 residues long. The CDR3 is CASSHDSPVHQPQHF. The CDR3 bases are TGTGCCAGCAGCCATGACTCACCAGTACATCAGCCCCAGCATTTT.

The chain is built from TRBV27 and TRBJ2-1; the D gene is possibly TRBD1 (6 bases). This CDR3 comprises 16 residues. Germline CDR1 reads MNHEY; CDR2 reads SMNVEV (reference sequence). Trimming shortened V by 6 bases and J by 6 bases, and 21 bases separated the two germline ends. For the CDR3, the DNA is TGTGCCAGCAGCCTTGACACCAGGGGCTGGGGCAATGAGCAGTTCTTC. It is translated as CASSLDTRGWGNEQFF.

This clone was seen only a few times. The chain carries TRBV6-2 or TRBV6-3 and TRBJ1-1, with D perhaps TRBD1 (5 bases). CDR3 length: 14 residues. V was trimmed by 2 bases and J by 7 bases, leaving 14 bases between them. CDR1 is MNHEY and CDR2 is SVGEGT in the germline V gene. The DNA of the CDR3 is TGTGCCAGCAGTTACGTGCGGGAAACAGGTGAAGCTTTCTTT. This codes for CASSYVRETGEAFF.

CDR3 region: CASSLATWAGEGVNEQFF. CDR3 DNA sequence: TGTGCCAGCAGCTTAGCGACTTGGGCGGGGGAGGGAGTAAATGAGCAGTTCTTC. This sequence joins TRBV7-8 and TRBJ2-1, with TRBD2 matching over 7 bases. This CDR3 has 18 residues. In germline, CDR1 is SGHVS, CDR2 FQNEAQ. The ends lost 0 bases at V and 7 bases at J; junction bases unmatched: 15.

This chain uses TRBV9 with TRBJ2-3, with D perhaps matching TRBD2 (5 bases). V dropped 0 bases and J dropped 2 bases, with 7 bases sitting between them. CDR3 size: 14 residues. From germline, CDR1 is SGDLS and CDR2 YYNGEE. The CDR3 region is CASSVAGITDTQYF. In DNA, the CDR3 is TGTGCCAGCAGCGTAGCGGGAATCACAGATACGCAGTATTTT.

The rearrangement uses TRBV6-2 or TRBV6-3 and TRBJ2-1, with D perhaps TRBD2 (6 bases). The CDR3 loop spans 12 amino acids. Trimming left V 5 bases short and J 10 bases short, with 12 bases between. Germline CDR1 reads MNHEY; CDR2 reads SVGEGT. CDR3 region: CASSTTSYEQFF. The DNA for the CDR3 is TGTGCCAGCAGTACCACTAGCTACGAGCAGTTCTTC.

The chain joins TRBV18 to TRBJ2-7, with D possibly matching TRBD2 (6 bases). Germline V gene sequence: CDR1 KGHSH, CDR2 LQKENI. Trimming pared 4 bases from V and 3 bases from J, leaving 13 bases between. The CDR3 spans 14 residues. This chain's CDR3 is CASSQGLTSYEQYF. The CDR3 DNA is TGTGCCAGCTCACAGGGACTGACCAGCTACGAGCAGTACTTC.

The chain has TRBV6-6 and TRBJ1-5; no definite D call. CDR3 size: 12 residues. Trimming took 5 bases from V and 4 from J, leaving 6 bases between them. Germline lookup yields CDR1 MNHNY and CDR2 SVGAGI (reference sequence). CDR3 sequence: CASSLLNQPQHF. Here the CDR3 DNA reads TGTGCCAGCAGTCTACTAAATCAGCCCCAGCATTTT.

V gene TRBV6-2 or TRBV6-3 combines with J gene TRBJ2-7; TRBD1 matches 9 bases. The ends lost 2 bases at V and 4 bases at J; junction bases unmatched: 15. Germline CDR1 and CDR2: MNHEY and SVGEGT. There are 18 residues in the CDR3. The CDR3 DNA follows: TGTGCCAGCAGTTACCAACCGGGACAGGGCGTCCCTTTTTACGAGCAGTACTTC. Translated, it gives CASSYQPGQGVPFYEQYF.

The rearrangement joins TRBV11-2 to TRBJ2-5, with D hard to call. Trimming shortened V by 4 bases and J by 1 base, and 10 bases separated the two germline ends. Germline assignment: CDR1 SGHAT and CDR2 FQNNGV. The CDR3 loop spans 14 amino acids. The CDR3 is CASSYRLVQETQYF. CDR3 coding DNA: TGTGCCAGCAGCTACCGACTGGTCCAAGAGACCCAGTACTTC.

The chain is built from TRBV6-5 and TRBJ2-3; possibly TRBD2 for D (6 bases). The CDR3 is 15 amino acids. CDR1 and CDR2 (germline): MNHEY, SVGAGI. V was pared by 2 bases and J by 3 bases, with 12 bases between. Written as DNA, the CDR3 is TGTGCCAGCAGTTACCAGCGGGTTACGACAGATACGCAGTATTTT. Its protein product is CASSYQRVTTDTQYF.